This T cell receptor (beta chain) was recovered during a study of technical replicates of blood from a few donors (dated by TCRdb to about 2017). The library was generated by the immunoSEQ multiplex PCR assay. TCRdb obtained this table from immuneACCESS and retained in-frame rearrangements with V and J assigned. These tables miss some clones; where compared with another copy, unresolved V genes account for less than half of the shortfall, and the remainder is unexplained. For this sample there are approximately 59,000 clones; around 88% appear just once. The ten largest account for roughly 5% of the sample. Worth noting for this clone: It lacks a known antigen. Base qualities are missing; no much larger clone stands one base away.

This receptor was taken from a human donor in good health. Some clones in this sample may be carry-over from other donors' samples. The source material was PBMCs.

DNA sequence: TGTGCCAGCAGCGCTAGCGGGAGCACAGATACGCAGTATTTT. Its coded protein is CASSASGSTDTQYF. The V and J genes are TRBV9 and TRBJ2-3, and 8 junctional nucleotides match TRBD2. Its CDR3 holds 14 amino acids, cysteine through phenylalanine. Only the CDR3 part of the read is kept: 42 bases, read in frame from the first base. The V end gives up 3 bases and the J end 0 bases, leaving 0 bases in the junction not matched to a gene. Taken from the germline V gene, the CDR1 and CDR2 loops are SGDLS and YYNGEE.